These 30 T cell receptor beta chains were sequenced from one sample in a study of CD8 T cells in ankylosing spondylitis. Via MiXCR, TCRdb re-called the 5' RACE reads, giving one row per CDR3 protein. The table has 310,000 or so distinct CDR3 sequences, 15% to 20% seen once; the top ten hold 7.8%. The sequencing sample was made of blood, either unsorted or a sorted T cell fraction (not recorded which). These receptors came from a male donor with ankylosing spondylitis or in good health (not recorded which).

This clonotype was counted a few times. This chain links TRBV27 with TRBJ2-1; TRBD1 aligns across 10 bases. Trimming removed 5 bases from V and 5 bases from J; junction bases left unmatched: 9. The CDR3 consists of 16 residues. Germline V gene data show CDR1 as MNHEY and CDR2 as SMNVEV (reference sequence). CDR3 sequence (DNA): TGTGCCAGCAGTCCTCTATGGACAGGGGGGAACAATGAGCAGTTCTTC. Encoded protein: CASSPLWTGGNNEQFF.

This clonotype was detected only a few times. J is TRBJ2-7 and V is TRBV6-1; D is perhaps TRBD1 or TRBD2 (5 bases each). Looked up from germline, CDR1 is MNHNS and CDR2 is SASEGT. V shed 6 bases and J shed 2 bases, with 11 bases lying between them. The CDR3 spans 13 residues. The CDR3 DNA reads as TGTGCCAGCAGCGAGGGACGGACCTACGAGCAGTACGTC. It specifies CASSEGRTYEQYV.

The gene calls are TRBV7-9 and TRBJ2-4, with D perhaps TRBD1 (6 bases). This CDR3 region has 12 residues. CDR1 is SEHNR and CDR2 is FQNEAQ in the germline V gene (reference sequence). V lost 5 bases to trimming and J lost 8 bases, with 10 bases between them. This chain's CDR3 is CASSKQGYIQYF. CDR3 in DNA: TGTGCCAGCAGCAAACAGGGATACATTCAGTACTTC.

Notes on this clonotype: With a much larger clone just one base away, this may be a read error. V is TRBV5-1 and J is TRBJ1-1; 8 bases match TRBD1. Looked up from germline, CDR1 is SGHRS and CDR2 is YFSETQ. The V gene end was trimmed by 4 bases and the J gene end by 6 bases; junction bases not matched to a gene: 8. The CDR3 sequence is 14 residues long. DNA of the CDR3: TGCGCCAGCAGCAGACGCCAGGGGGCTGCTGAAGCTTTCTTT. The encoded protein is CASSRRQGAAEAFF.

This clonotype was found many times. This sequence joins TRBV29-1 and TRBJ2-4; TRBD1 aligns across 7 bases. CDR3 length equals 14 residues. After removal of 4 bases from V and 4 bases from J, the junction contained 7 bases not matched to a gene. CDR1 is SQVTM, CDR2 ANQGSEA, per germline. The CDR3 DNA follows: TGCAGCGTTGCAGGGAAGACAGGGAAAAACATTCAGTACTTC. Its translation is CSVAGKTGKNIQYF.

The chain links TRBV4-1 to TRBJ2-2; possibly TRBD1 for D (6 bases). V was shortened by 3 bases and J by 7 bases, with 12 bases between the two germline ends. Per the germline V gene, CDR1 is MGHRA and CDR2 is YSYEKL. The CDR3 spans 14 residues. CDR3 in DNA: TGCGCCAGCAGCCACAAGACAGGATTCGGGGAGCTGTTTTTT. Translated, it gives CASSHKTGFGELFF.

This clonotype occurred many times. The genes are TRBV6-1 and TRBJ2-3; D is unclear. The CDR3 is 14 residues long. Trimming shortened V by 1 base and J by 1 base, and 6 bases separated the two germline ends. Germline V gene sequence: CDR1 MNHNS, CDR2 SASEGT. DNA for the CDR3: TGTGCCAGCAGTGAAGATCACCGCACAGATACGCAGTATTTT. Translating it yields CASSEDHRTDTQYF.

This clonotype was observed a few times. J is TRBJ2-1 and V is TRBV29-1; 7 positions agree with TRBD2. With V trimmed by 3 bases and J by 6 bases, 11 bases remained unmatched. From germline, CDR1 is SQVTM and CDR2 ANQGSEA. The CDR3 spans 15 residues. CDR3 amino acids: CSVDNPQLALNEQFF. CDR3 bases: TGCAGCGTTGATAACCCACAACTAGCGCTCAATGAGCAGTTCTTC.

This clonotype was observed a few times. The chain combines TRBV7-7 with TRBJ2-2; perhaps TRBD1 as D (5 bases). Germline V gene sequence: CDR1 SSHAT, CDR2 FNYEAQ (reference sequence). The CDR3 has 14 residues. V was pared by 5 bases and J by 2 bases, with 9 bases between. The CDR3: CASSEQGNTGELFF. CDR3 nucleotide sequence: TGTGCCAGCAGCGAGCAGGGAAACACCGGGGAGCTGTTTTTT.

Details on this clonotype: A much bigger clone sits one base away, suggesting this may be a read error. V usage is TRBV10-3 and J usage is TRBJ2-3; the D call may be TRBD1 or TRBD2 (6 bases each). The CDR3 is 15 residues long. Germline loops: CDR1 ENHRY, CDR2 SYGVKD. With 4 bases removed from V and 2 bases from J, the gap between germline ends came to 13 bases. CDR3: CAISGSGGTTDTQYF. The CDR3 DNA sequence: TGTGCCATCAGTGGGTCCGGGGGCACCACAGATACGCAGTATTTT.

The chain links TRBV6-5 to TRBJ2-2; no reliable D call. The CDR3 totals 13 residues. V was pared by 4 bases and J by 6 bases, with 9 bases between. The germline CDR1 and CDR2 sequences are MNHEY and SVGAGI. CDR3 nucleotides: TGTGCCAGCAGTTCGGACCGGCCCGGGGAGCTGTTTTTT. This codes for CASSSDRPGELFF.

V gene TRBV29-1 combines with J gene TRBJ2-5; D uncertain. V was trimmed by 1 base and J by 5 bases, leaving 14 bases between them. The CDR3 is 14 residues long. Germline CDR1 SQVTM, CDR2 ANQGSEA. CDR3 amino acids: CSVEGSEGGETQYF. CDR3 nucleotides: TGCAGCGTTGAAGGTTCGGAAGGTGGGGAGACCCAGTACTTC.

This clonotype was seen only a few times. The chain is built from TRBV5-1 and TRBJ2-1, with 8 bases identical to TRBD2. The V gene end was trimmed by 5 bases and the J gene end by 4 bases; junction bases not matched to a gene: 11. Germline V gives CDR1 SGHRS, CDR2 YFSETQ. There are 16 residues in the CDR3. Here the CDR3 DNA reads TGCGCCAGCAGTGGGCGGGAGGTTTCCAATTACAATGAGCAGTTCTTC. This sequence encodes CASSGREVSNYNEQFF.

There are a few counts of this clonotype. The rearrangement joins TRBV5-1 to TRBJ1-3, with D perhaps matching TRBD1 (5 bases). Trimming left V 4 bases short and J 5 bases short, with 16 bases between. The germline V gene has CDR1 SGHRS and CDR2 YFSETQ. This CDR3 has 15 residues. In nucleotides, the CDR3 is TGCGCCAGCAGCGAGGGGAATGACAGAAGAAACACCATATATTTT. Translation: CASSEGNDRRNTIYF. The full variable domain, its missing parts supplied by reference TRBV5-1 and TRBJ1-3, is KAGVTQTPRYLIKTRGQQVTLSCSPISGHRSVSWYQQTPGQGLQFLFEYFSETQRNKGNFPGRFSGRQFSNSRSEMNVSTLELGDSALYLCASSEGNDRRNTIYFGEGSWLTVV.

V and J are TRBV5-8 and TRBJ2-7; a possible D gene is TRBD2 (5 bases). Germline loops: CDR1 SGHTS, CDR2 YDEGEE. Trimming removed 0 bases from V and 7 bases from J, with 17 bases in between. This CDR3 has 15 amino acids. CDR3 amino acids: CASSLARSSVGEQYV. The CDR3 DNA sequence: TGTGCCAGCAGCTTGGCGAGGAGTAGCGTGGGTGAGCAGTACGTC.

The CDR3: CASSLDVGGYTF. The CDR3 nucleotides are TGCGCCAGCAGCTTGGACGTAGGAGGCTACACCTTC. V usage is TRBV5-1 and J usage is TRBJ1-2; no reliable D call. V was clipped by 0 bases and J by 8 bases, with 8 bases between them. The CDR3 consists of 12 residues. Germline CDR1 and CDR2: SGHRS and YFSETQ.

The CDR3 DNA is TGCAGTGCTAGAGAGTCAGGCTCTGTCACTGAAGCTTTCTTT. This sequence encodes CSARESGSVTEAFF. This sequence joins TRBV20-1 and TRBJ1-1; D call uncertain. Trimming removed 0 bases at V and 4 bases at J, with 12 bases between. Germline CDR1 and CDR2: DFQATT and SNEGSKA (reference sequence). This CDR3 region has 14 residues.

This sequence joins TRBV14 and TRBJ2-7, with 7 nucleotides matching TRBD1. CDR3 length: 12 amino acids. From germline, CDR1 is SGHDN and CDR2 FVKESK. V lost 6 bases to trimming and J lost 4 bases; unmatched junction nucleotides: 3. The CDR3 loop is CASSQDRYEQYV. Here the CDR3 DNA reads TGTGCCAGCAGTCAGGACAGGTACGAGCAGTACGTC.

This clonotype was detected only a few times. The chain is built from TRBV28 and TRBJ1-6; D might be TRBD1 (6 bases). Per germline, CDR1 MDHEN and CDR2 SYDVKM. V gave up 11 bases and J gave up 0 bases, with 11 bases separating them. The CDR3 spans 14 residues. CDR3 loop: CAGGRSSYNSPLHF. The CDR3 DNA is TGTGCCGGGGGCCGGAGCTCCTATAATTCACCCCTCCACTTT.

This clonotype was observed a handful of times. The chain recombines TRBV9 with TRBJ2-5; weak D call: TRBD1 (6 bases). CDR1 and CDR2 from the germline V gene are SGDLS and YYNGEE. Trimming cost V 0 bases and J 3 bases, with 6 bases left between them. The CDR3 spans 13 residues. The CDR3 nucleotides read TGTGCCAGCAGCGTAGGGACAGAAGAGACCCAGTACTTC. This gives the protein CASSVGTEETQYF.

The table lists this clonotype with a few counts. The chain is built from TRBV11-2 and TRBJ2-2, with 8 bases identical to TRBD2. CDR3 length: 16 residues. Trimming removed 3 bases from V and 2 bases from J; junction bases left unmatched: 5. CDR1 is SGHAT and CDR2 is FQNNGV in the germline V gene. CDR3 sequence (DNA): TGTGCCAGCAGCTTGGAGCGGGGGACTAACACCGGGGAGCTGTTTTTT. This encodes CASSLERGTNTGELFF.

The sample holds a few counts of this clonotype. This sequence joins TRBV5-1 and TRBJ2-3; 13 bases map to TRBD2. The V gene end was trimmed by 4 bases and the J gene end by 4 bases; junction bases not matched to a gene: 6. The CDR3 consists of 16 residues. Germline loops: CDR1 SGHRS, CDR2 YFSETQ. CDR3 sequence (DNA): TGCGCCAGCAGCCCCGGGACTAGCGGGACCGCAGATACGCAGTATTTT. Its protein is CASSPGTSGTADTQYF.

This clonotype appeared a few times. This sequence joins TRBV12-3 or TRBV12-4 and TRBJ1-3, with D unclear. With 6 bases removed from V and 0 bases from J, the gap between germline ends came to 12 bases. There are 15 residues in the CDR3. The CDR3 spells CASRSDWSSGNTIYF. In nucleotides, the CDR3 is TGTGCCAGCAGGTCGGACTGGAGCTCTGGAAACACCATATATTTT.

The CDR3 loop is CASQGPVAKNIQYF. CDR3 sequence (DNA): TGTGCCAGCCAAGGACCGGTAGCCAAAAACATTCAGTACTTC. The chain recombines TRBV28 with TRBJ2-4; D not certain. Looked up from germline, CDR1 is MDHEN and CDR2 is SYDVKM. The germline V and J ends were trimmed by 8 bases and 0 bases, with 11 bases remaining between them. The CDR3 spans 14 residues.

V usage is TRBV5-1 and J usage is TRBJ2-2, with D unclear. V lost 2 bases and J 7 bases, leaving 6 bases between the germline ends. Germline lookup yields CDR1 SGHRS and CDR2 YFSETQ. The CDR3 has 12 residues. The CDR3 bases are TGCGCCAGCAGCTTATTAAACGGGGAGCTGTTTTTT. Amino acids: CASSLLNGELFF.

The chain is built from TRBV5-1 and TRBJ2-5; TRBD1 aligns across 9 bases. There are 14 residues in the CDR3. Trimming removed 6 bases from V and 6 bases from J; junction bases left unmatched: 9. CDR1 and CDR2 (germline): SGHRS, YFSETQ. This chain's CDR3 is CASTPRTGGQTQYF. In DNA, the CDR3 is TGCGCCAGCACCCCCCGCACAGGGGGCCAGACCCAGTACTTC.

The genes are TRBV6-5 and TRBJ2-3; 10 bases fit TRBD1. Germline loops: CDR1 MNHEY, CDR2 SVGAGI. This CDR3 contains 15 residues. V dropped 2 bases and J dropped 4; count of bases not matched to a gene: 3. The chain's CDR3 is CASSYGDRGADTQYF. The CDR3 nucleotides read TGTGCCAGCAGTTACGGGGACAGGGGCGCAGATACGCAGTATTTT.

The DNA of the CDR3 is TGTGCCAGCTCAAACAGACAGCTTCCCCTCACGGATACGCAGTATTTT. It specifies CASSNRQLPLTDTQYF. V and J are TRBV18 and TRBJ2-3, with D tentatively TRBD1 (5 bases). CDR1 is KGHSH and CDR2 is LQKENI in the germline V gene. CDR3 length: 16 residues. Trimming left V 5 bases short and J 6 bases short, with 21 bases between.

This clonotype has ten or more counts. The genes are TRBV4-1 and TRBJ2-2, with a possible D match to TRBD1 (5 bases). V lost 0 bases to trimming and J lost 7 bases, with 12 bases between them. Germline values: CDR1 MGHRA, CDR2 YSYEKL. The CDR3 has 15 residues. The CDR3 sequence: CASSQDSGFNGELFF. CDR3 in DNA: TGCGCCAGCAGCCAAGATTCAGGGTTTAACGGGGAGCTGTTTTTT.

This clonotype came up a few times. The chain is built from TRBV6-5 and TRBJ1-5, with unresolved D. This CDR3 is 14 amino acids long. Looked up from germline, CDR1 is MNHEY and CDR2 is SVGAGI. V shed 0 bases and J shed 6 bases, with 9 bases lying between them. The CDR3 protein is CASSYSSGVQPQHF. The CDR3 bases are TGTGCCAGCAGTTACTCCTCAGGAGTTCAGCCCCAGCATTTT.